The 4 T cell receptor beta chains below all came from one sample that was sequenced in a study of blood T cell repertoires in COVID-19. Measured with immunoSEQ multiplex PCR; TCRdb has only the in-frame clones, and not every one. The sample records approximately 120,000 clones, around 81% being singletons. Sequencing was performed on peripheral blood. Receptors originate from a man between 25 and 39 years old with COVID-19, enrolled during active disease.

The CDR3 DNA sequence: TGTGCCAGCAGTGACCCCGGGGAAGGGAACTATGGCTACACCTTC. It yields the protein CASSDPGEGNYGYTF. The chain links TRBV25-1 to TRBJ1-2; no reliable D call. The germline gives CDR1 MGHDK, CDR2 SYGVNS. V lost 3 bases, J lost 2 bases, and 13 bases lay in between. The CDR3 is 15 residues long.

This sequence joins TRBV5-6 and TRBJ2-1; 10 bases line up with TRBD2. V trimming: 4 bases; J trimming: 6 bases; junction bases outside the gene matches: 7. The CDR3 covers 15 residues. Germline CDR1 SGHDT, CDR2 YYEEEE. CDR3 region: CASSLRLAGLNEQFF. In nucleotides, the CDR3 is TGTGCCAGCAGCCTCCGACTAGCGGGCCTCAATGAGCAGTTCTTC.

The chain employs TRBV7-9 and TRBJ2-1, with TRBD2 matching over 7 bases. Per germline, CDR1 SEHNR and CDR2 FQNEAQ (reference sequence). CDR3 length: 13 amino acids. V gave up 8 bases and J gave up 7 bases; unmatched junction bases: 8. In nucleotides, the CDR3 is TGTGCCAGCTCGTTGCGGGAGAGGAATGAGCAGTTCTTC. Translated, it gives CASSLRERNEQFF.

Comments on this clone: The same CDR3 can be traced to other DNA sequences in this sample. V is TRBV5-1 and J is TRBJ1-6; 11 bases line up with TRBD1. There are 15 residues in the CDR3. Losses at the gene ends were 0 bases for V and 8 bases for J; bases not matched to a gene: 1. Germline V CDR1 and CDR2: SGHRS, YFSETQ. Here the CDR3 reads CASSLGGQGDSPLHF. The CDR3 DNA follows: TGCGCCAGCAGCTTGGGGGGACAGGGGGATTCACCCCTCCACTTT. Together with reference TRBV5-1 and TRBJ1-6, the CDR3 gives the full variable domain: KAGVTQTPRYLIKTRGQQVTLSCSPISGHRSVSWYQQTPGQGLQFLFEYFSETQRNKGNFPGRFSGRQFSNSRSEMNVSTLELGDSALYLCASSLGGQGDSPLHFGNGTRLTVT.